The sequence of this TCR beta chain was determined in a study of T cells in Graves' hyperthyroidism and ophthalmopathy. Study as a whole: The authors collected peripheral blood at initial diagnosis, before any treatment.

RNA transcripts provided the source from which TCR beta CDR3 regions were amplified. HTBI primers drove first-round RT-PCR of the TCR CDR3. TCRdb re-called the multiplex PCR reads with MiXCR, one entry per CDR3 protein. The sample has about 210,000 distinct CDR3 sequences, 17% seen once. From germline, CDR1 is SNHLY and CDR2 FYNNEI. The CDR3 extends over 16 amino acids. V shed 8 bases and J 0 bases; nucleotides not matched to a gene: 9. At least ten counts were recorded for this clonotype. The chain has TRBV2 and TRBJ2-1; 8 positions agree with TRBD1. Sequenced input: blood. The receptor was derived from a man aged 45-65 years with Graves' hyperthyroidism. The CDR3 here is CASHGKTGGSYNEQFF. For the CDR3, the DNA is TGTGCCAGCCACGGTAAAACAGGGGGCTCCTACAATGAGCAGTTCTTC. Full variable domain (outside the CDR3, taken from reference TRBV2 and TRBJ2-1): EPEVTQTPSHQVTQMGQEVILRCVPISNHLYFYWYRQILGQKVEFLVSFYNNEISEKSEIFDDQFSVERPDGSNFTLKIRSTKLEDSAMYFCASHGKTGGSYNEQFFGPGTRLTVL.